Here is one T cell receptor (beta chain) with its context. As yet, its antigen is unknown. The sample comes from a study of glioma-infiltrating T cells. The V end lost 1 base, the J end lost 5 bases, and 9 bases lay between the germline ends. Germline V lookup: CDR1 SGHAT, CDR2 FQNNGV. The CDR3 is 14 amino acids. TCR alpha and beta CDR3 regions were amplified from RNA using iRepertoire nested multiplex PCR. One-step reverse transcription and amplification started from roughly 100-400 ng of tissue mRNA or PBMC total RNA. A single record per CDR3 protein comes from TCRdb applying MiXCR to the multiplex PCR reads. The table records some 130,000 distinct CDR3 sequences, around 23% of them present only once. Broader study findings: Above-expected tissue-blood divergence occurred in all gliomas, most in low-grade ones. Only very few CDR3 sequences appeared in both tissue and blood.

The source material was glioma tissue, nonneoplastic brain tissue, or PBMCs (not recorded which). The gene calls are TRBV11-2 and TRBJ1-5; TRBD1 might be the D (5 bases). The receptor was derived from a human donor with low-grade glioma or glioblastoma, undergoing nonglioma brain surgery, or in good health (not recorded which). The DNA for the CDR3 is TGTGCCAGCAGCTTAGTGGGGCCGTATCAGCCCCAGCATTTT. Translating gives CASSLVGPYQPQHF.